This TCR beta chain stems from a study of spatial heterogeneity in lung cancer. Per germline, CDR1 MNHEY and CDR2 SMNVEV (reference sequence). The CDR3 loop spans 13 amino acids. The V end lost 3 bases, the J end lost 3 bases, and 9 bases lay between the germline ends. In TCRdb, the 5' RACE reads were re-called with MiXCR into one record per CDR3 protein. The table has just under 1,500 distinct CDR3 sequences, about 7.8% seen once. This clonotype rates as medium-sized (0.01 to 0.1%). Time point here: sample taken at primary tumor resection. From tumor, nontumor lung or frozen PBMC, whole RNA was taken unsorted for sequencing.

Sample: normal lung tissue next to the tumor, taken at surgery. The TCR was taken from a female donor with early-stage non-small cell lung cancer. The chain links TRBV27 to TRBJ2-7; D gene ambiguous. CDR3 in amino acids: CASSLGPGYEQYF. CDR3 DNA sequence: TGTGCCAGCAGTTTGGGTCCGGGCTACGAGCAGTACTTC.